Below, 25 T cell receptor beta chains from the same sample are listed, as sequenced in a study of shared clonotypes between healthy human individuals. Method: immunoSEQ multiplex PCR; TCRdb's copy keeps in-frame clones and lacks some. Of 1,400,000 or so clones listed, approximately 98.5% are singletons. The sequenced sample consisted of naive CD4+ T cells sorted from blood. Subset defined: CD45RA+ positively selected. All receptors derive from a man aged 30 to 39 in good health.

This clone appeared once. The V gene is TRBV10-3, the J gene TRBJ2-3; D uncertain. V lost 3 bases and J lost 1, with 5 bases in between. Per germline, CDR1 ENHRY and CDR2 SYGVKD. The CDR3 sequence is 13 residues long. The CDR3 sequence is CAISEAGTDTQYF. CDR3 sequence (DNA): TGTGCCATCAGTGAAGCAGGCACAGATACGCAGTATTTT.

The CDR3 loop reads CASSATGLAFPYSYNEQFF. In nucleotides, the CDR3 is TGTGCCAGCAGTGCCACGGGACTAGCGTTCCCTTACTCCTACAATGAGCAGTTCTTC. This chain links TRBV9 with TRBJ2-1; TRBD2 matches 10 bases. The germline V gene has CDR1 SGDLS and CDR2 YYNGEE. V gave up 5 bases and J gave up 0 bases; unmatched junction bases: 14. The CDR3 is made up of 19 amino acids.

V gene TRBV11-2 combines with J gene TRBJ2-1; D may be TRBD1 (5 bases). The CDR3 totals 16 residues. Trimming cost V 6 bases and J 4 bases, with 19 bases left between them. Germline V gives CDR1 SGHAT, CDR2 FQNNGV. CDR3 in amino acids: CASRSLMGPRYNEQFF. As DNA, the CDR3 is TGTGCCAGCAGGAGCCTTATGGGGCCCCGTTACAATGAGCAGTTCTTC.

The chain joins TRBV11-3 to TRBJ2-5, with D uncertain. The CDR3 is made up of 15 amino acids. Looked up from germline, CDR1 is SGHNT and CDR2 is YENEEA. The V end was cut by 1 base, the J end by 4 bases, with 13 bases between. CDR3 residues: CASSLGKGPRETQYF. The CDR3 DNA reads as TGTGCCAGCAGCTTAGGGAAGGGCCCCCGAGAGACCCAGTACTTC. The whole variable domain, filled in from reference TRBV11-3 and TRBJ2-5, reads EAGVVQSPRYKIIEKKQPVAFWCNPISGHNTLYWYLQNLGQGPELLIRYENEEAVDDSQLPKDRFSAERLKGVDSTLKIQPAELGDSAVYLCASSLGKGPRETQYFGPGTRLLVL.

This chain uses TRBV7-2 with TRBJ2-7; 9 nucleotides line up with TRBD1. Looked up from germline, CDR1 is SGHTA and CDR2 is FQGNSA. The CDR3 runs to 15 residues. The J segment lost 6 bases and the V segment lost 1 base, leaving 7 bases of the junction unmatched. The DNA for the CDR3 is TGTGCCAGCAGCTTAGGGAGGACAGGGGTAGCCGAGCAGTACTTC. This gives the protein CASSLGRTGVAEQYF.

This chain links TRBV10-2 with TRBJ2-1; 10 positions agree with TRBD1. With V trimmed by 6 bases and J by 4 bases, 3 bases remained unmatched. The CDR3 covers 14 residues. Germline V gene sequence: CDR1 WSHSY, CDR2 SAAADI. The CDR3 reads CASRGTGVYNEQFF. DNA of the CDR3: TGCGCCAGCAGGGGGACAGGGGTTTACAATGAGCAGTTCTTC.

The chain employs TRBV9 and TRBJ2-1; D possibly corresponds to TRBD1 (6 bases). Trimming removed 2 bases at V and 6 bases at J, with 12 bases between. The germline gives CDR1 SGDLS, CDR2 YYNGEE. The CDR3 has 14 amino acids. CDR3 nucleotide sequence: TGTGCCAGCAGCGTTCTCTCAGGGGCCAATGAGCAGTTCTTC. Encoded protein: CASSVLSGANEQFF.

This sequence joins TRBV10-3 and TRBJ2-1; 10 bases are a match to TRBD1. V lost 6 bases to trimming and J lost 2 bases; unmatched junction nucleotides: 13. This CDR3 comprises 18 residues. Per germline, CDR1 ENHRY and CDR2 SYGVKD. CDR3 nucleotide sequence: TGTGCCATCAGCGGAGACAGGGGGCGCGAACTTACCTACAATGAGCAGTTCTTC. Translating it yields CAISGDRGRELTYNEQFF.

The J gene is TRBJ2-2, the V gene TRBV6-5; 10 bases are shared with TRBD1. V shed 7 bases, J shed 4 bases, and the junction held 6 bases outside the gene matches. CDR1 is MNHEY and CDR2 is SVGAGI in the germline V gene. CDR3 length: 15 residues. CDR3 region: CASTGTGVTTGELFF. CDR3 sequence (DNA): TGTGCCAGCACCGGGACAGGGGTTACCACCGGGGAGCTGTTTTTT.

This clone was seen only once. CDR3 residues: CASSPGQWFTGELFF. The CDR3, as DNA: TGTGCCAGTAGCCCGGGACAGTGGTTCACCGGGGAGCTGTTTTTT. V is TRBV19 and J is TRBJ2-2; 7 bases fit TRBD1. CDR1 is LNHDA, CDR2 SQIVND, per germline (reference sequence). This CDR3 comprises 15 residues. Germline trimming cut 6 bases from V and 4 bases from J; bases unmatched to any gene: 8.

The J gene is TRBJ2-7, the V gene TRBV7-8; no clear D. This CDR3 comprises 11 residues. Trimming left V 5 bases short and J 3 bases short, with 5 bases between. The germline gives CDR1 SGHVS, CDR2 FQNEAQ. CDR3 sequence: CASSDHYEQYF. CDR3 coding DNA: TGTGCCAGCAGCGACCACTACGAGCAGTACTTC.

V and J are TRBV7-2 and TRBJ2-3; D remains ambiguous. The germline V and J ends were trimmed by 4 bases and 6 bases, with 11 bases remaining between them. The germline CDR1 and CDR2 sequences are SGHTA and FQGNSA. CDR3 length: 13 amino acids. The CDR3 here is CASSSILRDTQYF. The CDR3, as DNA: TGTGCCAGCAGCTCCATCTTAAGGGATACGCAGTATTTT.

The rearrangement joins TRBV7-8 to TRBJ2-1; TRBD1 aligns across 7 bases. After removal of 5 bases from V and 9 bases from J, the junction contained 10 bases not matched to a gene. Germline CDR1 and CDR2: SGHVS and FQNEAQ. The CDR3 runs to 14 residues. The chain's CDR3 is CASSILRQGREQFF. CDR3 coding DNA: TGTGCCAGCAGCATTCTCAGACAGGGTCGTGAGCAGTTCTTC.

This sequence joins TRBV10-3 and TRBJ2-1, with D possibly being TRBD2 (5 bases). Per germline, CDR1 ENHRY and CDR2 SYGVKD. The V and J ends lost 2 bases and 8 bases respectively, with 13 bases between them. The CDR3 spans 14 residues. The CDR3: CAISETREKDEQFF. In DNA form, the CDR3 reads TGTGCCATCAGTGAGACTAGGGAAAAAGATGAGCAGTTCTTC.

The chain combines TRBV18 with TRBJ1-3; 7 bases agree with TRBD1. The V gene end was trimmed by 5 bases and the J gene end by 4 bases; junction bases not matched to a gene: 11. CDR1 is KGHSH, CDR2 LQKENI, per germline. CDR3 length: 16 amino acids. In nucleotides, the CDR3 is TGTGCCAGCTCAAACTTTACAGGGGCCCAAGGAAACACCATATATTTT. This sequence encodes CASSNFTGAQGNTIYF.

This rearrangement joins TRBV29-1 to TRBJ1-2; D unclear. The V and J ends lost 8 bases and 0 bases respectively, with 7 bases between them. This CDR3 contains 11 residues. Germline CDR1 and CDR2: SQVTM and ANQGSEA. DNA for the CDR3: TGCAGCCTCAAGACTAACTATGGCTACACCTTC. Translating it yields CSLKTNYGYTF.

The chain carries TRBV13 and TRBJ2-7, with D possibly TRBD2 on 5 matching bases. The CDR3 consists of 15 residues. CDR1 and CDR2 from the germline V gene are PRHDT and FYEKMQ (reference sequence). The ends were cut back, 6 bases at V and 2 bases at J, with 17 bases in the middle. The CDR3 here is CASRRAVPGPYEQYF. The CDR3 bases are TGTGCCAGCAGACGAGCGGTCCCGGGCCCCTACGAGCAGTACTTC.

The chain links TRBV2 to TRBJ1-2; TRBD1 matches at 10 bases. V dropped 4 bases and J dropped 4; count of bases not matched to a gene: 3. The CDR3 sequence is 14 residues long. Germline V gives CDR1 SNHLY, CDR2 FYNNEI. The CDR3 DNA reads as TGTGCCAGCAGTGGACAGGGGGCCGGCTATGGCTACACCTTC. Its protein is CASSGQGAGYGYTF.

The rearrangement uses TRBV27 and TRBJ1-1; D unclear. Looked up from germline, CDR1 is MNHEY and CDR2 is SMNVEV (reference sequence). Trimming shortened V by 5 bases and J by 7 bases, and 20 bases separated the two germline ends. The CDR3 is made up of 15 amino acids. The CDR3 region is CASSRGPRGRDEAFF. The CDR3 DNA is TGTGCCAGCAGTAGAGGACCCAGAGGAAGAGATGAAGCTTTCTTT.

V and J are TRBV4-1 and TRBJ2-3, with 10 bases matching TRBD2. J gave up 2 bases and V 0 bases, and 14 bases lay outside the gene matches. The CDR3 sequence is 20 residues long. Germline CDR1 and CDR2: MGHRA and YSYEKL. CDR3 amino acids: CASSQDHLAGAPLTTDTQYF. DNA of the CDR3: TGCGCCAGCAGCCAAGATCATCTAGCGGGAGCCCCACTGACCACAGATACGCAGTATTTT.

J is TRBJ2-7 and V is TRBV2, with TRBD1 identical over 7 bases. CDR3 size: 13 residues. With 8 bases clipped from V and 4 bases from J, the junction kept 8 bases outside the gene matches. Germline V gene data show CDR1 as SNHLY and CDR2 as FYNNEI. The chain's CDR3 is CASVRGLRYEQYF. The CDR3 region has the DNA TGTGCCAGCGTGAGGGGGCTGAGGTACGAGCAGTACTTC.

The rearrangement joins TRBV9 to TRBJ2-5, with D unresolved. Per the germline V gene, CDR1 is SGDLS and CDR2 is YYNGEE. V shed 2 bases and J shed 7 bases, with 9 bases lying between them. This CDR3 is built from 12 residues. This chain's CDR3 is CASSVAETTQYF. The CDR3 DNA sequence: TGTGCCAGCAGCGTCGCGGAGACGACCCAGTACTTC.

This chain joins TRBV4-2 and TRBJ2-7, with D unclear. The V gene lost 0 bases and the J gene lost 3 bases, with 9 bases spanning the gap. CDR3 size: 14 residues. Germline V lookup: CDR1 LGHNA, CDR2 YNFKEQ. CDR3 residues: CASSQDLGYYEQYF. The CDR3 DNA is TGTGCCAGCAGCCAAGATCTAGGGTACTACGAGCAGTACTTC.

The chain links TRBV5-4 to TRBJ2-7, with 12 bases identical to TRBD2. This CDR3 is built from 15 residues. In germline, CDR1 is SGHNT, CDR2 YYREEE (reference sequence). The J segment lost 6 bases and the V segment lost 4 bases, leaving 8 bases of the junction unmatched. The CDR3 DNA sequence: TGTGCCAGCAGCCGCGGACTAGCGGGAATTCTCGAGCAGTACTTC. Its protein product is CASSRGLAGILEQYF.

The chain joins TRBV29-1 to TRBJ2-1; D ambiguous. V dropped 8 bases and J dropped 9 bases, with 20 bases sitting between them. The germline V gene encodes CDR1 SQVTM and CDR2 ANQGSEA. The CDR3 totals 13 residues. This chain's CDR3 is CSSQVGRLGEQFF. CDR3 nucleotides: TGCAGCTCCCAGGTCGGACGGTTAGGTGAGCAGTTCTTC.